This TCR beta chain was found in a study of identical twins. CDR1 is SQVTM and CDR2 is ANQGSEA in the germline V gene. This CDR3 has 17 amino acids. The V end lost 0 bases, the J end lost 9 bases, and 24 bases lay between the germline ends. Template switching, a step in the protocol, added a universal primer site, and cDNA carried unique molecular identifiers. Each CDR3 protein is one row after TCRdb ran MiXCR on the 5' RACE reads. The sample records 450,000 or so distinct CDR3 sequences, 20% to 30% being singletons. These data were also filed under a second study, of T cells expressing NK-cell markers. Per that study: Sorted CD3+CD56+NKG2C+, CD3+CD56+NKG2C- and CD3+CD56-NKG2C+ T cells supplied TCR beta repertoires. Seven donors tested HCMV-seropositive and one tested seronegative among the eight sequenced. Leadership of the CD3+CD56-NKG2C+ fraction also belonged to these clonotypes in four donors.

The receptor was isolated from a woman aged 18-29 years in good health. The rearrangement links TRBV29-1 to TRBJ2-1; possibly TRBD2 for D (6 bases). What was sequenced was CD4+ T cells sorted from blood. The CDR3 coding sequence is TGCAGCGTTGAAGATCCTGGAGGGCCGAGGTATACGGGTGAGCAGTTCTTC. As protein: CSVEDPGGPRYTGEQFF.